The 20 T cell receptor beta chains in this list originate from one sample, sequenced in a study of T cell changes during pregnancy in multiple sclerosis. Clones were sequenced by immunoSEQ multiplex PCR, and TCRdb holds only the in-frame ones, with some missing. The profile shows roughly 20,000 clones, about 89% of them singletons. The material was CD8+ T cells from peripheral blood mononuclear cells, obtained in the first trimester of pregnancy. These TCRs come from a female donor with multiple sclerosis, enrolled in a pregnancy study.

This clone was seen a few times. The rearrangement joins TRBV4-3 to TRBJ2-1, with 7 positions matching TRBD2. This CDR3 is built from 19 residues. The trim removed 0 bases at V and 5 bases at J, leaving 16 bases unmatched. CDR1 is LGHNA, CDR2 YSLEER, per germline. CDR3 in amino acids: CASSQETSRPYIFNNEQFF. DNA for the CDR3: TGCGCCAGCAGCCAAGAGACTAGCAGGCCGTACATCTTTAACAATGAGCAGTTCTTC.

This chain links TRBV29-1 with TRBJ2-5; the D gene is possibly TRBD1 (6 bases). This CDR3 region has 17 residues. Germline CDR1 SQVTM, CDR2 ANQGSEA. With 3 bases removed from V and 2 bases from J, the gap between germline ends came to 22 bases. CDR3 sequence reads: CSVEFSGYKGDQETQYF. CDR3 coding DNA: TGCAGCGTTGAGTTCTCCGGCTATAAGGGGGATCAAGAGACCCAGTACTTC.

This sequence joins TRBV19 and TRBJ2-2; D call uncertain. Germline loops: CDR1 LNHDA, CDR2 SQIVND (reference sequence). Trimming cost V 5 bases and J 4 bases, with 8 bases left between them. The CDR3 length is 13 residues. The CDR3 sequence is CASSPKFTGELFF. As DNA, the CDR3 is TGTGCCAGTAGTCCTAAATTCACCGGGGAGCTGTTTTTT.

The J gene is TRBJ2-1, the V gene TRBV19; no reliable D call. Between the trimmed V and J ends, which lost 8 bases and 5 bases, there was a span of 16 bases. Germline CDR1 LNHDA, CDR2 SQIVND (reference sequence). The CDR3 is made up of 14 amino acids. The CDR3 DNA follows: TGTGCCAGTGGTTTAGATGGCGGAGACAATGAGCAGTTCTTC. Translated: CASGLDGGDNEQFF.

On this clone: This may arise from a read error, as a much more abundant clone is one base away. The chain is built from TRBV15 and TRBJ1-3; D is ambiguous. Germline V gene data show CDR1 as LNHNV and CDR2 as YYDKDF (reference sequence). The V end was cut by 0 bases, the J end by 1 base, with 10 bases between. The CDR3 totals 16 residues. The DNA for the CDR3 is TGTGCCACCAGCAGAGATGGCCGGAGTTCTGGAAACACCATATATTTT. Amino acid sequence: CATSRDGRSSGNTIYF.

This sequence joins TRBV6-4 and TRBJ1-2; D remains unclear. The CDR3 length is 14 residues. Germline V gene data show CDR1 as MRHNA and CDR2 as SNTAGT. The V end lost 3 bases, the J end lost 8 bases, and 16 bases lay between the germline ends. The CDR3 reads CASSDGGGSWGYTF. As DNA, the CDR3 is TGTGCCAGCAGTGATGGCGGCGGAAGCTGGGGCTACACCTTC.

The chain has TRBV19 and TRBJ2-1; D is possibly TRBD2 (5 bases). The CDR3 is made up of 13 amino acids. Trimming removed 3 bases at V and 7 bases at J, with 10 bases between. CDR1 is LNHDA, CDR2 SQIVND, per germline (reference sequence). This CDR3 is CASSISTGNEQFF. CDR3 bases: TGTGCCAGTAGTATCAGTACGGGGAATGAGCAGTTCTTC. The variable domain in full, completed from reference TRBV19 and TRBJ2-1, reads DGGITQSPKYLFRKEGQNVTLSCEQNLNHDAMYWYRQDPGQGLRLIYYSQIVNDFQKGDIAEGYSVSREKKESFPLTVTSAQKNPTAFYLCASSISTGNEQFFGPGTRLTVL.

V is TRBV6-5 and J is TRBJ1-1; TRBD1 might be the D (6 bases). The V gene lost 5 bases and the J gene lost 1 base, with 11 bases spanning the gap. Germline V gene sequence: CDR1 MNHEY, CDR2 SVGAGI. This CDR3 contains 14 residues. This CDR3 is CASSPGDPNTEAFF. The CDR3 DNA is TGTGCCAGCAGTCCAGGGGACCCGAACACTGAAGCTTTCTTT.

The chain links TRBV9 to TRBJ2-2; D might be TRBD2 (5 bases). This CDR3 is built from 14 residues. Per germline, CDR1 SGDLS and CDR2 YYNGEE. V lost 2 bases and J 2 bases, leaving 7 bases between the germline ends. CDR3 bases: TGTGCCAGCAGCGTCTCGGGAAACACCGGGGAGCTGTTTTTT. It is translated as CASSVSGNTGELFF.

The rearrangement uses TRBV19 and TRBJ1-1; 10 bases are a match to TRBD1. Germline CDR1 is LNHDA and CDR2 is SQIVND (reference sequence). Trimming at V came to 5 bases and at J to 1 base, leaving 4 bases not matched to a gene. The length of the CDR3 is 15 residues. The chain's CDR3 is CASSARDRGNTEAFF. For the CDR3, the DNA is TGTGCCAGTAGTGCCCGGGACAGGGGGAACACTGAAGCTTTCTTT.

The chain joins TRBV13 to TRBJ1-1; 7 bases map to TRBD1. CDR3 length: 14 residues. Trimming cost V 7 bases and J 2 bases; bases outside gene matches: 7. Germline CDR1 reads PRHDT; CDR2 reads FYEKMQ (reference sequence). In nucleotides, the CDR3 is TGTGCCAGCACCTACGGGACAGCCAACACTGAAGCTTTCTTT. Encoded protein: CASTYGTANTEAFF.

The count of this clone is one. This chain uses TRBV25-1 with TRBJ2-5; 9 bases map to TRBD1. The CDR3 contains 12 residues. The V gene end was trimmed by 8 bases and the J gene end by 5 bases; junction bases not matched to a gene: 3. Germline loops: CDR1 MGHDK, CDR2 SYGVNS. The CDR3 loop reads CASCGQGETQYF. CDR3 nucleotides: TGTGCCAGCTGCGGACAGGGGGAGACCCAGTACTTC.

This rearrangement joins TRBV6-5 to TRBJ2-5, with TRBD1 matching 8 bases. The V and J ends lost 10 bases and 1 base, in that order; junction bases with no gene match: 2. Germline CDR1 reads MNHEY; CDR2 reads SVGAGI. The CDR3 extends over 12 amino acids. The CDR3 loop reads CATGQGQETQYF. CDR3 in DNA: TGTGCCACTGGACAGGGCCAAGAGACCCAGTACTTC.

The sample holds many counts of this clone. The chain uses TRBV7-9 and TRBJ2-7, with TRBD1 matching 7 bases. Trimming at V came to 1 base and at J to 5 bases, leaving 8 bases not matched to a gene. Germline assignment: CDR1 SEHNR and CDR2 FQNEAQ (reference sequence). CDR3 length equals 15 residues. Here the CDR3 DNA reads TGTGCCAGCAGCTTAGACGACAGGGCCCTCGACGAGCAGTACTTC. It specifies CASSLDDRALDEQYF.

The CDR3 is CASSPGQGFYEQYF. CDR3 nucleotide sequence: TGTGCCAGCAGCCCGGGACAGGGCTTCTACGAGCAGTACTTC. The V call is TRBV11-1, the J call TRBJ2-7; 9 bases align to TRBD1. V gave up 5 bases and J gave up 3 bases; unmatched junction bases: 5. CDR3 size: 14 residues. In germline, CDR1 is SGHAT, CDR2 FQDESV (reference sequence).

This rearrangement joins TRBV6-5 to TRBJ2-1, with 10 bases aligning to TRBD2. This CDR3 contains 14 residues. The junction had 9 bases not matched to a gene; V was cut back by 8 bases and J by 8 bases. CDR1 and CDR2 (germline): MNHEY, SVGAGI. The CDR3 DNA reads TGTGCCAGCCAAGCGGGAGGGTTTATCGATGAGCAGTTCTTC. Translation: CASQAGGFIDEQFF.

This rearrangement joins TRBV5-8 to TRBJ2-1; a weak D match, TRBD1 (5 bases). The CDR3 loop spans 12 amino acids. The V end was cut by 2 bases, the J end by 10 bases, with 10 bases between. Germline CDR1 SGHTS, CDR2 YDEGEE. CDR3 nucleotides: TGTGCCAGCAGCTTCCAGGGTAGGGAGCAGTTCTTC. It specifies CASSFQGREQFF. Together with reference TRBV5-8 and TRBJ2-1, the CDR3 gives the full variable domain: EAGVTQSPTHLIKTRGQQATLRCSPISGHTSVYWYQQALGLGLQFLLWYDEGEERNRGNFPPRFSGRQFPNYSSELNVNALELEDSALYLCASSFQGREQFFGPGTRLTVL.

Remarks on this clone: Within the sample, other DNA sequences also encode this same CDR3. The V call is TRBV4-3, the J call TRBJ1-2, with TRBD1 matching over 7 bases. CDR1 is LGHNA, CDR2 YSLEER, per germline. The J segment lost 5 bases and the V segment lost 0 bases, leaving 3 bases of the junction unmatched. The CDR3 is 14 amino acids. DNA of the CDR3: TGCGCCAGCAGCCAAGATAGGACAGGATATGGCTACACCTTC. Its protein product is CASSQDRTGYGYTF.

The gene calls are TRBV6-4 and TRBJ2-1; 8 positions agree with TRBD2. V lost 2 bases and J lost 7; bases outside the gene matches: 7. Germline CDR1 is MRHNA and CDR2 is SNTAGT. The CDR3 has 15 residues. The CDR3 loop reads CASSDRAGAGNEQFF. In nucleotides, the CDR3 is TGTGCCAGCAGTGACCGAGCGGGAGCAGGGAATGAGCAGTTCTTC.

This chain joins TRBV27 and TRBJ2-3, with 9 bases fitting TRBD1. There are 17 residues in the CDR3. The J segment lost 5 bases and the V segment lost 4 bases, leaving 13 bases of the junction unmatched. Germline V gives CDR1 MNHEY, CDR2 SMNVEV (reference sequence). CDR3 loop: CASSSKGTGTFRDTQYF. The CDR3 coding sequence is TGTGCCAGCAGTTCAAAAGGGACAGGGACTTTTAGAGATACGCAGTATTTT.